This TCR beta chain appears in the sequencing data of a study of siplizumab effects on memory and regulatory T cells. Findings of the study overall: Siplizumab gave mappable alloreactive CD4+ clones an average Treg-derived fraction of less than 75%, against roughly 27% in controls.

Of note for this clone: The antigen remains unidentified.

Sequencing was performed on unstimulated naive, memory, effector memory and TEMRA subsets derived from three donor pairs. Libraries were prepared by immunoSEQ multiplex PCR; TCRdb keeps only in-frame clonotypes and omits some of them. The table shows 50,000 to 75,000 clones, with around 96% occurring only once. V gave up 5 bases and J gave up 10 bases, with 13 bases separating them. This CDR3 region has 12 residues. Germline assignment: CDR1 MNHEY and CDR2 SMNVEV (reference sequence). This TCR was recovered from a human donor in good health. V and J are TRBV27 and TRBJ2-3; the D is unclear. Source material: naive CD8+ T cells sorted from blood. The CDR3 DNA is TGTGCCAGCAGTCCCCCTGGGTTCTCGCAGTATTTT. This codes for CASSPPGFSQYF.